The 9 T cell receptor beta chains below all came from one sample that was sequenced in a study of blood T cell repertoires in COVID-19. Method: immunoSEQ multiplex PCR; TCRdb's copy keeps in-frame clones and lacks some. The sample shows about 90,000 clones, over 80% of them seen only once. Sequenced sample: peripheral blood. The source of these receptors is a woman of 80 years or more with active or convalescent COVID-19.

This chain links TRBV5-6 with TRBJ2-1; perhaps TRBD2 as D (5 bases). Trimming left V 4 bases short and J 0 bases short, with 11 bases between. CDR1 and CDR2 from the germline V gene are SGHDT and YYEEEE. CDR3 length equals 15 residues. The CDR3 DNA is TGTGCCAGCAGCCCCCATGGGAGCTCCTACAATGAGCAGTTCTTC. Protein: CASSPHGSSYNEQFF.

A word on this clone: This sample also contains other DNA sequences that code for the same CDR3. CDR3 nucleotide sequence: TGTGCCAGCAGTGACCCCAGGGGCGAGCAGTACTTC. This translates into CASSDPRGEQYF. The chain employs TRBV2 and TRBJ2-7; possibly TRBD1 for D (6 bases). CDR3 length: 12 residues. Per germline, CDR1 SNHLY and CDR2 FYNNEI. V lost 3 bases and J lost 6, with 9 bases in between.

V usage is TRBV5-8 and J usage is TRBJ2-1; TRBD2 agrees at 10 bases. The CDR3 consists of 16 residues. Germline V CDR1 and CDR2: SGHTS, YDEGEE. J was trimmed by 6 bases and V by 2 bases; bases with no gene match: 8. For the CDR3, the DNA is TGTGCCAGCAGCTTCCGGAGGACTAGCGGACTCAATGAGCAGTTCTTC. The encoded protein is CASSFRRTSGLNEQFF.

V usage is TRBV10-3 and J usage is TRBJ1-2; tentatively, D is TRBD1 (5 bases). CDR1 and CDR2 from the germline V gene are ENHRY and SYGVKD. This CDR3 contains 13 residues. The V end was cut by 8 bases, the J end by 5 bases, with 15 bases between. CDR3 sequence (DNA): TGTGCCATCGAAGGGGAAGAAGATTATGGCTACACCTTC. It codes for CAIEGEEDYGYTF.

In this sample, this clone turned up many times. The chain joins TRBV19 to TRBJ2-2, with 11 nucleotides matching TRBD1. J lost 10 bases, V lost 6 bases, and 10 bases had no gene match. This CDR3 has 15 amino acids. Germline V gene lookup returns CDR1 LNHDA and CDR2 SQIVND (reference sequence). CDR3 nucleotides: TGTGCCAGTAGCAACGGACAGGGGGCGCACGAGGAGCTGTTTTTT. It yields the protein CASSNGQGAHEELFF.

The chain employs TRBV20-1 and TRBJ2-1, with D possibly matching TRBD1 (6 bases). Germline CDR1 and CDR2: DFQATT and SNEGSKA (reference sequence). Between the trimmed V and J ends, which lost 3 bases and 0 bases, there was a span of 12 bases. This CDR3 has 15 amino acids. This CDR3 is CSASTGLSSYNEQFF. The CDR3 DNA follows: TGCAGTGCTAGTACAGGGCTTAGCTCCTACAATGAGCAGTTCTTC.

This rearrangement joins TRBV19 to TRBJ2-7; D not resolved. The CDR3 sequence is 14 residues long. Germline CDR1 and CDR2: LNHDA and SQIVND (reference sequence). V lost 5 bases to trimming and J lost 5 bases, with 16 bases between them. The CDR3 reads CASSPSGPGDEQYF. The CDR3 nucleotides read TGTGCCAGTAGTCCCTCAGGTCCAGGTGACGAGCAGTACTTC. Variable domain in full (rest from reference TRBV19 and TRBJ2-7): DGGITQSPKYLFRKEGQNVTLSCEQNLNHDAMYWYRQDPGQGLRLIYYSQIVNDFQKGDIAEGYSVSREKKESFPLTVTSAQKNPTAFYLCASSPSGPGDEQYFGPGTRLTVT.

This clone was counted once. The chain combines TRBV6-2 or TRBV6-3 with TRBJ1-1, with 9 bases aligning to TRBD1. The germline gives CDR1 MNHEY, CDR2 SVGEGT. The CDR3 spans 14 residues. Trimming took 1 base from V and 12 from J; bases not matched to a gene: 9. The CDR3 DNA follows: TGTGCCAGCAGTTACTATATGACCGGGACAGGGACTTTCTTT. Residues: CASSYYMTGTGTFF.

The J gene is TRBJ1-6, the V gene TRBV2; 7 positions match TRBD1. J was trimmed by 7 bases and V by 7 bases; bases with no gene match: 7. Germline CDR1 and CDR2: SNHLY and FYNNEI. This CDR3 has 14 amino acids. The DNA of the CDR3 is TGTGCCAGCACCCAGGACAGGAGGAATTCACCCCTCCACTTT. Translated, it gives CASTQDRRNSPLHF. The variable domain in full, completed from reference TRBV2 and TRBJ1-6, reads EPEVTQTPSHQVTQMGQEVILRCVPISNHLYFYWYRQILGQKVEFLVSFYNNEISEKSEIFDDQFSVERPDGSNFTLKIRSTKLEDSAMYFCASTQDRRNSPLHFGNGTRLTVT.